What follows are 23 T cell receptor beta chains derived from one specimen sequenced in a study of blood T cell repertoires in COVID-19. Here immunoSEQ multiplex PCR was the method, and the copy in TCRdb shows in-frame clones only, minus some. Among 210,000 or so clones listed, roughly 80% were seen once. Sequenced input: peripheral blood. The receptors here all came from a human donor in a cohort sampled during active COVID-19.

This clone is a singleton in its sample. CDR3 protein: CASSHAPFRGRTEAFF. The DNA for the CDR3 is TGTGCCAGCAGCCACGCACCTTTCAGGGGGCGAACTGAAGCTTTCTTT. The V call is TRBV3-1 (or the pseudogene TRBV3-2), the J call TRBJ1-1; TRBD1 aligns across 8 bases. CDR3 length: 16 amino acids. The V gene's germline CDR1 is LGHDT and CDR2 YNNKEL (reference sequence). Trimming removed 3 bases from V and 5 bases from J; junction bases left unmatched: 11.

The rearrangement links TRBV27 to TRBJ1-5, with 8 bases aligning to TRBD1. Germline V gene sequence: CDR1 MNHEY, CDR2 SMNVEV (reference sequence). The ends lost 6 bases at V and 7 bases at J; junction bases unmatched: 17. The CDR3 sequence is 17 residues long. The CDR3 loop is CASSPDRVLVVGQPQHF. The CDR3 nucleotides are TGTGCCAGCAGCCCGGACAGGGTCTTGGTAGTTGGGCAGCCCCAGCATTTT.

The chain is built from TRBV6-5 and TRBJ1-1, with D possibly matching TRBD1 (5 bases). Germline loops: CDR1 MNHEY, CDR2 SVGAGI. The V end lost 6 bases, the J end lost 1 base, and 15 bases lay between the germline ends. CDR3 length: 15 residues. The CDR3 bases are TGTGCCAGCAGCTACCGTATTACAGGGAACACTGAAGCTTTCTTT. Protein product: CASSYRITGNTEAFF.

This clone was seen more than once but under ten times. V is TRBV24-1 and J is TRBJ2-2; D might be TRBD2 (5 bases). The CDR3 runs to 15 residues. With 9 bases removed from V and 6 bases from J, the gap between germline ends came to 19 bases. Germline CDR1 and CDR2: KGHDR and SFDVKD. The CDR3 here is CATRTSEAASGELFF. CDR3 nucleotides: TGTGCCACCCGAACGTCGGAGGCAGCGTCCGGGGAGCTGTTTTTT.

This clone came up once. The chain recombines TRBV7-9 with TRBJ1-1; 10 bases line up with TRBD1. After removal of 5 bases from V and 0 bases from J, the junction contained 6 bases not matched to a gene. The length of the CDR3 is 16 residues. Per germline, CDR1 SEHNR and CDR2 FQNEAQ (reference sequence). The CDR3 reads CASSRQGAPMNTEAFF. The CDR3 bases are TGTGCCAGCAGCCGACAGGGGGCACCCATGAACACTGAAGCTTTCTTT.

This chain connects TRBV7-2 to TRBJ2-5; D ambiguous. This CDR3 spans 16 amino acids. V was cut by 4 bases and J by 1 base, with 16 bases left in between. Per the germline V gene, CDR1 is SGHTA and CDR2 is FQGNSA. CDR3 loop: CASSSGRRNTQETQYF. The DNA for the CDR3 is TGTGCCAGCAGCTCCGGCCGGCGGAACACCCAAGAGACCCAGTACTTC.

J is TRBJ1-6 and V is TRBV6-1; the match to TRBD1 covers 8 bases. The CDR3 runs to 14 residues. From germline, CDR1 is MNHNS and CDR2 SASEGT. Trimming took 2 bases from V and 10 from J; bases not matched to a gene: 4. The CDR3, as DNA: TGTGCCAGCAGTGAACTTCAGGGGGCGTCACCCCTCCACTTT. Translation: CASSELQGASPLHF.

The chain links TRBV6-5 to TRBJ2-7, with 7 bases aligning to TRBD1. Looked up from germline, CDR1 is MNHEY and CDR2 is SVGAGI. CDR3 size: 14 residues. V shed 6 bases and J 3 bases; nucleotides not matched to a gene: 8. The CDR3 region has the DNA TGTGCCAGCAGGACGGGACAGCTTTTCTACGAGCAGTACTTC. Its translation is CASRTGQLFYEQYF.

The V and J genes are TRBV19 and TRBJ1-3, with D maybe TRBD1 (6 bases). The V gene's germline CDR1 is LNHDA and CDR2 SQIVND (reference sequence). This CDR3 contains 17 residues. Trimming removed 5 bases at V and 0 bases at J, with 17 bases between. The CDR3 DNA is TGTGCCAGTAGTGTTCCGGGACACCCGAGCTCTGGAAACACCATATATTTT. Protein product: CASSVPGHPSSGNTIYF.

The chain employs TRBV6-2 or TRBV6-3 and TRBJ2-1; D perhaps matches TRBD2 (6 bases). Germline CDR1 and CDR2: MNHEY and SVGEGT. The V and J ends lost 2 bases and 10 bases respectively, with 6 bases between them. The CDR3 is 11 amino acids. CDR3 bases: TGTGCCAGCAGTTACGGGAGGGAGCAGTTCTTC. Translating gives CASSYGREQFF.

The rearrangement links TRBV4-2 to TRBJ2-7; D might be TRBD2 (6 bases). V was trimmed by 8 bases and J by 5 bases, leaving 19 bases between them. From germline, CDR1 is LGHNA and CDR2 YNFKEQ. The CDR3 extends over 14 amino acids. This chain's CDR3 is CASRGGRQRDEQYF. CDR3 DNA: TGTGCCAGCCGGGGAGGACGGCAGAGAGACGAGCAGTACTTC.

The V gene is TRBV15, the J gene TRBJ1-4, with D maybe TRBD1 (5 bases). The germline gives CDR1 LNHNV, CDR2 YYDKDF (reference sequence). The CDR3 runs to 16 residues. Between the trimmed V and J ends, which lost 1 base and 3 bases, there was a span of 12 bases. The DNA for the CDR3 is TGTGCCACCAGCAGAGGCAGGGATTCCGCTAATGAAAAACTGTTTTTT. This sequence encodes CATSRGRDSANEKLFF.

This chain uses TRBV7-2 with TRBJ2-7; 8 bases agree with TRBD1. The trim removed 5 bases at V and 5 bases at J, leaving 17 bases unmatched. Looked up from germline, CDR1 is SGHTA and CDR2 is FQGNSA. The CDR3 spans 17 residues. Written as DNA, the CDR3 is TGTGCCAGCAGCCGTCTCCGGACAGGGCGTACGGATAACGAGCAGTACTTC. This sequence encodes CASSRLRTGRTDNEQYF.

The rearrangement joins TRBV19 to TRBJ2-2; a weak D match, TRBD1 (8 bases). CDR1 is LNHDA, CDR2 SQIVND, per germline (reference sequence). The CDR3 spans 16 residues. The V end was cut by 4 bases, the J end by 6 bases, with 18 bases between. CDR3 protein: CASSTLDRAGAGELFF. The CDR3, as DNA: TGTGCCAGTAGTACCTTGGACAGGGCGGGGGCCGGGGAGCTGTTTTTT.

This chain links TRBV28 with TRBJ1-5; 8 positions match TRBD1. The germline gives CDR1 MDHEN, CDR2 SYDVKM. The junction had 13 bases not matched to a gene; V was cut back by 7 bases and J by 2 bases. The CDR3 is 17 residues long. The DNA for the CDR3 is TGTGCCAGCAACCCGGGACAGGCCAAACGGGGCAATCAGCCCCAGCATTTT. Translation gives CASNPGQAKRGNQPQHF.

The sample holds one count of this clone. The chain is built from TRBV30 and TRBJ2-7; 10 bases match TRBD2. Germline lookup yields CDR1 GTSNPN and CDR2 SVGIG (reference sequence). The CDR3 length is 17 residues. The junction had 18 bases not matched to a gene; V was cut back by 0 bases and J by 10 bases. DNA of the CDR3: TGTGCCTGGAGTGTACGGGGTTCGGGACTAGCGCCCTTTCTACAGTACTTC. This codes for CAWSVRGSGLAPFLQYF.

V usage is TRBV4-1 and J usage is TRBJ2-3; 8 bases are shared with TRBD2. In germline, CDR1 is MGHRA, CDR2 YSYEKL. V trimming: 3 bases; J trimming: 6 bases; junction bases outside the gene matches: 11. CDR3 length: 16 residues. Written as DNA, the CDR3 is TGCGCCAGCAGCCAGGGACTAGTCGGGGCTGGGGATACGCAGTATTTT. This codes for CASSQGLVGAGDTQYF.

This chain connects TRBV7-3 to TRBJ2-5, with 8 bases matching TRBD2. Germline V gene data show CDR1 as SGHTA and CDR2 as FQGTGA. Trimming removed 5 bases from V and 4 bases from J; junction bases left unmatched: 3. The CDR3 consists of 13 residues. In DNA form, the CDR3 reads TGTGCCAGCAGCGCCGGACTAGCAGAGACCCAGTACTTC. Amino acids: CASSAGLAETQYF.

The rearrangement uses TRBV28 and TRBJ2-2; D perhaps matches TRBD2 (5 bases). CDR3 size: 14 residues. Germline V gene sequence: CDR1 MDHEN, CDR2 SYDVKM. V shed 1 base and J shed 3 bases, with 6 bases lying between them. DNA for the CDR3: TGTGCCAGCAGTTTATACGGGGACACCGGGGAGCTGTTTTTT. Amino acid sequence: CASSLYGDTGELFF.

The V and J genes are TRBV5-8 and TRBJ2-7; D might be TRBD1 (5 bases). The CDR3 contains 13 residues. The germline V gene encodes CDR1 SGHTS and CDR2 YDEGEE. V was cut by 2 bases and J by 1 base, with 7 bases left in between. The CDR3 sequence: CASSFGHSYEQYF. CDR3 coding DNA: TGTGCCAGCAGCTTCGGACATTCCTACGAGCAGTACTTC.

The chain combines TRBV3-1 (or the pseudogene TRBV3-2) with TRBJ1-2; D is unclear. V was shortened by 4 bases and J by 8 bases, with 14 bases between the two germline ends. CDR3 length equals 13 residues. Germline assignment: CDR1 LGHDT and CDR2 YNNKEL (reference sequence). The CDR3 here is CASSPYRGGGYTF. CDR3 nucleotides: TGTGCCAGCAGCCCCTACCGCGGAGGGGGCTACACCTTC.

J is TRBJ2-2 and V is TRBV5-1; 15 bases line up with TRBD2. Germline lookup yields CDR1 SGHRS and CDR2 YFSETQ. The CDR3 spans 19 residues. J gave up 1 base and V 4 bases, and 8 bases lay outside the gene matches. CDR3 sequence: CASSTAGTSGRWNTGELFF. The DNA for the CDR3 is TGCGCCAGCAGCACCGCGGGGACTAGCGGGAGGTGGAACACCGGGGAGCTGTTTTTT.

The gene calls are TRBV6-5 and TRBJ1-4; tentatively, D is TRBD1 (5 bases). Germline values: CDR1 MNHEY, CDR2 SVGAGI. The CDR3 loop spans 14 amino acids. The ends were cut back, 8 bases at V and 0 bases at J, with 10 bases in the middle. The CDR3 coding sequence is TGTGCCAGCGGGGGACTTACAACTAATGAAAAACTGTTTTTT. Amino acid sequence: CASGGLTTNEKLFF.